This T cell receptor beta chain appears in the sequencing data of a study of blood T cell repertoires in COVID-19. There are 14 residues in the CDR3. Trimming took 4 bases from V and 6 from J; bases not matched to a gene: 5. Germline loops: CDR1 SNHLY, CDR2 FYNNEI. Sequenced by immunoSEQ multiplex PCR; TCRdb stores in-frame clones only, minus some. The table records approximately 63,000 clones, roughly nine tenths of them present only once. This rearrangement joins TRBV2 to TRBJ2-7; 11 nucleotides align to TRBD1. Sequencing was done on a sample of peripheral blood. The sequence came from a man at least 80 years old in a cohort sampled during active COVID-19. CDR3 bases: TGTGCCAGCAGTGGGACAGGGGGCATGGGCGAGCAGTACTTC. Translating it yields CASSGTGGMGEQYF. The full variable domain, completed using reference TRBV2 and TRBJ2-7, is EPEVTQTPSHQVTQMGQEVILRCVPISNHLYFYWYRQILGQKVEFLVSFYNNEISEKSEIFDDQFSVERPDGSNFTLKIRSTKLEDSAMYFCASSGTGGMGEQYFGPGTRLTVT.